The 19 T cell receptor beta chains below all came from one sample that was sequenced in a study of T cell changes during pregnancy in multiple sclerosis. Sequenced by immunoSEQ multiplex PCR; TCRdb stores in-frame clones only, minus some. The sample has approximately 120,000 clones, 95% to 98% seen once. The source was peripheral blood, collected after pregnancy. These receptor sequences come from a female donor with multiple sclerosis, enrolled in a pregnancy study.

This rearrangement joins TRBV7-6 to TRBJ1-1; tentatively, D is TRBD1 (6 bases). Per the germline V gene, CDR1 is SGHVS and CDR2 is FNYEAQ. The germline V and J ends were trimmed by 5 bases and 1 base, with 11 bases remaining between them. The CDR3 has 14 residues. The CDR3 coding sequence is TGTGCCAGCAGCCCTGAGACAGGGAACACTGAAGCTTTCTTT. As protein: CASSPETGNTEAFF.

The chain links TRBV14 to TRBJ2-7; D is perhaps TRBD2 (5 bases). The CDR3 contains 15 residues. Germline CDR1 SGHDN, CDR2 FVKESK. V lost 3 bases and J lost 4, with 16 bases in between. The chain's CDR3 is CASSQGIWTVYEQYF. Written as DNA, the CDR3 is TGTGCCAGCAGCCAGGGGATTTGGACTGTGTACGAGCAGTACTTC.

This rearrangement joins TRBV2 to TRBJ2-5, with 8 positions matching TRBD2. V was pared by 8 bases and J by 7 bases, with 9 bases of the junction left unmatched. The CDR3 sequence is 13 residues long. The germline V gene has CDR1 SNHLY and CDR2 FYNNEI. Written as DNA, the CDR3 is TGTGCCAGCTCTGGCGGGACTAGTGTGACCCAGTACTTC. Translating gives CASSGGTSVTQYF.

CDR3 in DNA: TGCGCCAGCAGCTTACAGGTGACCAGCACAGATACGCAGTATTTT. This sequence encodes CASSLQVTSTDTQYF. The chain employs TRBV5-1 and TRBJ2-3, with a possible D match to TRBD1 (5 bases). The CDR3 contains 15 residues. V lost 2 bases to trimming and J lost 0 bases, with 10 bases between them. Germline V gives CDR1 SGHRS, CDR2 YFSETQ.

The rearrangement joins TRBV19 to TRBJ2-1, with 7 bases matching TRBD1. The V and J ends lost 3 bases and 9 bases, in that order; junction bases with no gene match: 5. Germline-derived CDR1 and CDR2 are LNHDA and SQIVND (reference sequence). The CDR3 spans 13 residues. This CDR3 is CASSIDRAGEQFF. The CDR3 nucleotides read TGTGCCAGTAGTATTGACAGGGCTGGTGAGCAGTTCTTC.

This sequence joins TRBV5-1 and TRBJ2-7; no firm D call. The V gene's germline CDR1 is SGHRS and CDR2 YFSETQ. Between the trimmed V and J ends, which lost 2 bases and 3 bases, there was a span of 24 bases. This CDR3 region has 18 residues. The CDR3 here is CASSLRPVPTLGLYEQYF. CDR3 in DNA: TGCGCCAGCAGCTTAAGGCCAGTCCCTACCCTAGGCCTCTACGAGCAGTACTTC. Based on the CDR3 plus reference TRBV5-1 and TRBJ2-7, the full variable domain is KAGVTQTPRYLIKTRGQQVTLSCSPISGHRSVSWYQQTPGQGLQFLFEYFSETQRNKGNFPGRFSGRQFSNSRSEMNVSTLELGDSALYLCASSLRPVPTLGLYEQYFGPGTRLTVT.

The V and J genes are TRBV28 and TRBJ2-7, with D perhaps TRBD1 (6 bases). Trimming removed 6 bases from V and 7 bases from J, with 7 bases in between. The germline V gene encodes CDR1 MDHEN and CDR2 SYDVKM. The CDR3 sequence is 10 residues long. For the CDR3, the DNA is TGTGCCAGCAGGAGGGGGGAGCAGTACTTC. Its protein product is CASRRGEQYF.

The genes are TRBV5-1 and TRBJ2-7; 7 positions agree with TRBD2. Per germline, CDR1 SGHRS and CDR2 YFSETQ. The CDR3 spans 16 residues. V lost 0 bases and J lost 6; bases outside the gene matches: 12. CDR3 amino acids: CASSLGSGSSTGEQYF. The CDR3 DNA reads as TGCGCCAGCAGCTTGGGTAGCGGGTCTTCAACAGGCGAGCAGTACTTC.

The chain's CDR3 is CASSYSSPFFF. Here the CDR3 DNA reads TGTGCCAGCAGTTACTCTTCCCCGTTCTTCTTC. The chain uses TRBV6-5 and TRBJ2-1; unclear D gene. The ends were cut back, 0 bases at V and 16 bases at J, with 10 bases in the middle. CDR3 length: 11 amino acids. The germline gives CDR1 MNHEY, CDR2 SVGAGI.

The V and J genes are TRBV10-3 and TRBJ1-2; tentatively, D is TRBD1 (6 bases). With 4 bases removed from V and 6 bases from J, the gap between germline ends came to 15 bases. Germline values: CDR1 ENHRY, CDR2 SYGVKD. This CDR3 region has 14 residues. The CDR3 spells CAISAGDRRDGYTF. For the CDR3, the DNA is TGTGCCATCAGTGCCGGAGACAGGCGGGATGGCTACACCTTC.

This chain joins TRBV7-9 and TRBJ1-1, with TRBD1 matching 7 bases. The CDR3 contains 14 residues. The junction had 9 bases not matched to a gene; V was cut back by 5 bases and J by 6 bases. CDR1 SEHNR and CDR2 FQNEAQ come from the germline V gene (reference sequence). CDR3 coding DNA: TGTGCCAGCAGCCAAGACAGGGTGGGCGCTGAAGCTTTCTTT. It encodes CASSQDRVGAEAFF.

This clone was observed a single time. The chain recombines TRBV6-1 with TRBJ2-1, with 13 positions matching TRBD2. With V trimmed by 2 bases and J by 8 bases, 6 bases remained unmatched. The V gene's germline CDR1 is MNHNS and CDR2 SASEGT. The CDR3 has 16 amino acids. The DNA of the CDR3 is TGTGCCAGCAGTGAATGGACTAGCGGGAGCCGGGATGAGCAGTTCTTC. This encodes CASSEWTSGSRDEQFF.

This clone has a single count. The rearrangement uses TRBV28 and TRBJ2-7; maybe TRBD2 (5 bases). V lost 5 bases and J lost 3, with 17 bases in between. CDR3 length equals 15 residues. The V gene's germline CDR1 is MDHEN and CDR2 SYDVKM. The CDR3 sequence: CASSTPGNGVYEQYF. Here the CDR3 DNA reads TGTGCCAGCAGTACTCCCGGGAATGGGGTCTACGAGCAGTACTTC.

This sequence joins TRBV5-4 and TRBJ2-7; TRBD2 aligns across 13 bases. The germline V gene encodes CDR1 SGHNT and CDR2 YYREEE (reference sequence). This CDR3 region has 15 residues. Losses at the gene ends were 4 bases for V and 4 bases for J; bases not matched to a gene: 5. DNA for the CDR3: TGTGCCAGCAGCACAAGACTAGCGGGAGGTTACGAGCAGTACTTC. Its protein product is CASSTRLAGGYEQYF.

This sequence joins TRBV29-1 and TRBJ2-5; 7 bases agree with TRBD2. Germline V CDR1 and CDR2: SQVTM, ANQGSEA. The CDR3 is 13 residues long. V lost 6 bases to trimming and J lost 1 base; unmatched junction nucleotides: 5. The CDR3 sequence: CSVPGGSQETQYF. As DNA, the CDR3 is TGCAGCGTCCCGGGAGGATCCCAAGAGACCCAGTACTTC.

The rearrangement joins TRBV14 to TRBJ2-1; tentative D call: TRBD2 (5 bases). Germline V CDR1 and CDR2: SGHDN, FVKESK. V lost 0 bases, J lost 5 bases, and 14 bases lay in between. CDR3 length: 16 residues. The CDR3 sequence: CASSQETDWRHNEQFF. For the CDR3, the DNA is TGTGCCAGCAGCCAAGAAACGGACTGGAGGCACAATGAGCAGTTCTTC. Supplemented by reference TRBV14 and TRBJ2-1, the full variable domain reads EAGVTQFPSHSVIEKGQTVTLRCDPISGHDNLYWYRRVMGKEIKFLLHFVKESKQDESGMPNNRFLAERTGGTYSTLKVQPAELEDSGVYFCASSQETDWRHNEQFFGPGTRLTVL.

The V gene is TRBV29-1, the J gene TRBJ1-2; TRBD1 might be the D (6 bases). The CDR3 loop spans 13 amino acids. Germline CDR1 reads SQVTM; CDR2 reads ANQGSEA. V was clipped by 6 bases and J by 4 bases, with 15 bases between them. The CDR3 loop reads CSVAGTTGYGYTF. The CDR3 DNA follows: TGCAGCGTCGCCGGGACGACAGGCTATGGCTACACCTTC.

The chain combines TRBV19 with TRBJ2-3, with TRBD2 as a possible D gene (7 bases). This CDR3 spans 16 amino acids. V was pared by 5 bases and J by 6 bases, with 21 bases between. From germline, CDR1 is LNHDA and CDR2 SQIVND (reference sequence). The CDR3: CASSPQRGGLVDTQYF. The CDR3 region has the DNA TGTGCCAGTAGTCCTCAGAGGGGGGGGCTTGTGGATACGCAGTATTTT.

The gene calls are TRBV10-3 and TRBJ2-2, with 9 positions matching TRBD1. V was clipped by 9 bases and J by 2 bases; unmatched bases: 4. The CDR3 has 14 amino acids. Germline CDR1 reads ENHRY; CDR2 reads SYGVKD. CDR3 protein: CAMRDRANTGELFF. CDR3 nucleotide sequence: TGTGCCATGAGGGACAGGGCTAACACCGGGGAGCTGTTTTTT.